This TCR beta chain was documented in a study of beta chain features in type 1 diabetes. Markers CD45RO/CCR7/CD25/CD127/CD95/CD27 served to sort CD4+ naive, central memory, regulatory and stem cell-like memory cells. The table lists this clone with a few counts. Its matching antigen is unknown. Reverse transcription of all isolated RNA meant that expressed TCRB transcripts were sequenced. This table comes from immunoSEQ multiplex PCR, and its TCRdb copy is limited to in-frame clones, with some not included. The sample has around 600,000 clones; around 12% are singletons. The V end was cut by 5 bases, the J end by 7 bases, with 20 bases between. The CDR3 covers 15 residues. Per the germline V gene, CDR1 is SGHTA and CDR2 is FQGTGA. The study, taken as a whole, reports: The naive, central memory and Treg TCRB repertoires looked more alike in patients than they did in healthy donors. In every one of the four CD4+ subsets, TCRB CDR3s were moderately but significantly shorter in Type 1 diabetes patients. In patients and controls equally, PCR might favor templates that are shorter.

The sequence derives from a man aged 25-45 years with type 1 diabetes. The V and J genes are TRBV7-3 and TRBJ1-2, with D possibly matching TRBD1 (5 bases). Specimen: naive CD4+ T cells from blood. CDR3 DNA sequence: TGTGCCAGCAGCCCAACCGGCGGGACTTACGGTGGCTACACCTTC. It codes for CASSPTGGTYGGYTF. The full variable domain, rest sourced from reference TRBV7-3 and TRBJ1-2, is GAGVSQTPSNKVTEKGKYVELRCDPISGHTALYWYRQSLGQGPEFLIYFQGTGAADDSGLPNDRFFAVRPEGSVSTLKIQRTERGDSAVYLCASSPTGGTYGGYTFGSGTRLTVV.